The clone carrying this T cell receptor beta chain showed up just a few times. Its specificity is unknown. Each patient experienced a relapse that followed autologous stem cell transplantation, and brentuximab vedotin exposure varied. Sequencing used immunoSEQ multiplex PCR; TCRdb keeps in-frame clones, though not all of them. The sample records some 60,000 clones, more than 90% being singletons. The entry originates in a study of PD-1 blockade in classical Hodgkin lymphoma. Study information: Patients got intravenous nivolumab 3 mg/kg every 2 weeks.

The study, taken as a whole, reports: Exclusion covered patients beginning nivolumab under 1 year post-ASCT. Patients with a complete response exhibited baseline diversity comparable to newly diagnosed patients.

The germline CDR1 and CDR2 sequences are MNHEY and SVGAGI. CDR3 length equals 14 residues. The V end was cut by 8 bases, the J end by 4 bases, with 17 bases between. The chain uses TRBV6-5 and TRBJ1-2, with a tentative D call TRBD1 (5 bases). The starting material was peripheral blood mononuclear cells (PBMCs), obtained at baseline. The sequence was obtained from a human donor with classical Hodgkin lymphoma. CDR3 nucleotides: TGTGCCAGCGGCCTTTTGGGGGAAGGCTATGGCTACACCTTC. Residues: CASGLLGEGYGYTF.